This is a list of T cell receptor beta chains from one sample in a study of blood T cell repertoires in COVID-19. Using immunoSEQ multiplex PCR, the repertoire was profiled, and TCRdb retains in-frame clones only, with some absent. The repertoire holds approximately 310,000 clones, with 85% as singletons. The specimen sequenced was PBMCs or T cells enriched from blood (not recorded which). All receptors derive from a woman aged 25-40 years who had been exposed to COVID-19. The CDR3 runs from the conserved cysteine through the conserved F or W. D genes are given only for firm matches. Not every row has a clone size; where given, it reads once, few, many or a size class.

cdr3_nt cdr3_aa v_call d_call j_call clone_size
TGTGCCAGCAGCCTTCGACAGGGGAACGAGCAGTACTTC CASSLRQGNEQYF TRBV7-2 TRBD1 TRBJ2-7 .
TGTGCCATCAGTGAACTAGCGTACGAGCAGTACTTC CAISELAYEQYF TRBV10-3 TRBD2 TRBJ2-7 .
TGCGCCAGCAGCTTGGAACTCTATGGCTACACCTTC CASSLELYGYTF TRBV5-1 . TRBJ1-2 once
TGTGCCAGCAGTTACTCGTCTAGCGGGACATCCTACGAGCAGTACTTC CASSYSSSGTSYEQYF TRBV6-5 TRBD2 TRBJ2-7 .
TGCAGTGCCCAGTTTTTGGACATTCAGTACTTC CSAQFLDIQYF TRBV20-1 . TRBJ2-4 .
TGTGCCAGCAGTTACCGGGGTTCAGGGGCCAACGTCCTGACTTTC CASSYRGSGANVLTF TRBV6-5 . TRBJ2-6 .
TGTGCCAGCAGCACCCAGGACAGGAACACTGAAGCTTTCTTT CASSTQDRNTEAFF TRBV5-4 . TRBJ1-1 few
TGTGCCAGCAGTTTAAGCCCCGACAGGGACTACGAGCAGTACTTC CASSLSPDRDYEQYF TRBV27 TRBD1 TRBJ2-7 .
TGTGCCAGCAGTTTCAGGGGCCGGGATTCACCCCTCCACTTT CASSFRGRDSPLHF TRBV28 . TRBJ1-6 .
TGTGCCAGCAGTTTAACAGGGGGAGAGCGAGCGGGCGAGCAGTACTTC CASSLTGGERAGEQYF TRBV7-2 TRBD1 TRBJ2-7 .
TGTGCCAGTAGTATTAAAGGGGACACAGATACGCAGTATTTT CASSIKGDTDTQYF TRBV19 . TRBJ2-3 .
TGTGCCAGCAGCTCCCGGGAGCTGGAAGGGGGCTACACCTTC CASSSRELEGGYTF TRBV11-1 . TRBJ1-2 few
TGTGCCTGGAGTGTACGGCGGGCAGATACGCAGTATTTT CAWSVRRADTQYF TRBV30 . TRBJ2-3 .
TGTGCCAGCTCACTGGTCAGAGATAACAGGCCTCGCTCTGGAAACACCATATATTTT CASSLVRDNRPRSGNTIYF TRBV18 . TRBJ1-3 .
TGTGCCAGCAGCCCTCCGGGAGTTGAAGCCTACAATGAGCAGTTCTTC CASSPPGVEAYNEQFF TRBV7-9 . TRBJ2-1 .
TGTGCCAGCAGCCAAGAAGGACTAGCGGGAGGGCCCGTATCCTACAATGAGCAGTTCTTC CASSQEGLAGGPVSYNEQFF TRBV3-1/TRBV3-2 TRBD2 TRBJ2-1 .
TGCGCCAGCAGCCAAGAGGGAGTAAGCAATCAGCCCCAGCATTTT CASSQEGVSNQPQHF TRBV4-3 . TRBJ1-5 .
TGTGCCTGGAGTGTACTTCAGGGGCAAGAAAAACTGTTTTTT CAWSVLQGQEKLFF TRBV30 . TRBJ1-4 few
TGTGCCAGCAGTCCTCGAGGCGTCGCTAACTATGGCTACACCTTC CASSPRGVANYGYTF TRBV28 . TRBJ1-2 .
TGCGCCAGCAGCTCGGTTCCGGGAGGGGAGACCCAGTACTTC CASSSVPGGETQYF TRBV4-1 TRBD2 TRBJ2-5 .
TGTGCCAGCAGCCAGCCGGGACAGGCTAACTATGGCTACACCTTC CASSQPGQANYGYTF TRBV3-1/TRBV3-2 TRBD1 TRBJ1-2 .
TGTGCCAGCAGTTTAGGGACAGGGTTCTATGGCTACACCTTC CASSLGTGFYGYTF TRBV28 TRBD1 TRBJ1-2 .
TGTGCCAGCAGCCAAGCGGCGGGACTGGAGTACGAGCAGTACTTC CASSQAAGLEYEQYF TRBV4-2 . TRBJ2-7 .
TGTGCCAGCAGCGAGGACAGCCCAAGCAATCAGCCCCAGCATTTT CASSEDSPSNQPQHF TRBV27 . TRBJ1-5 once
TGTGCCATCAGTGTCACGGACTCCGAAAGTAATGAGCAGTTCTTC CAISVTDSESNEQFF TRBV10-3 . TRBJ2-1 .
TGTGCCAGCAGCGAACAGGGGACTTATGGCTACACCTTC CASSEQGTYGYTF TRBV7-2 TRBD1 TRBJ1-2 .
TGCGCCAGCAGCCAGATAGAGTCGGTCAATGAGCAGTTCTTC CASSQIESVNEQFF TRBV4-3 . TRBJ2-1 .
TGTGCCAGCAGTTACTCGAACAGTCCCCAAGAGACCCAGTACTTC CASSYSNSPQETQYF TRBV6-6 . TRBJ2-5 .
TGCGCCAGCAGCCAAACCCCGGGACAGGGGGTTGGAGATGGCTACACCTTC CASSQTPGQGVGDGYTF TRBV5-1 TRBD1 TRBJ1-2 .
TGTGCCAGCAGTACCCAGGGGGGCGGCTACACCTTC CASSTQGGGYTF TRBV28 TRBD1 TRBJ1-2 few
TGTGCCAGCAGCTTAACAGGGGGGCCTTATAATTCACCCCTCCACTTT CASSLTGGPYNSPLHF TRBV7-9 TRBD1 TRBJ1-6 .
TGTGCCAGTAGTATTGTGGGGACCGGGACAGGGGCCTACAATGAGCAGTTCTTC CASSIVGTGTGAYNEQFF TRBV19 TRBD1 TRBJ2-1 .
TGTGCCAGCTCAGGCAGGAATTTATACGAGCAGTACTTC CASSGRNLYEQYF TRBV18 . TRBJ2-7 .
TGTGCCAGCAGCTTAGGGGTAGCGGGGGGCAGGGGCACAGATACGCAGTATTTT CASSLGVAGGRGTDTQYF TRBV7-2 TRBD2 TRBJ2-3 .
TGCGCCAGCAGCTTGGGCCCGGGACAGGATTGGCAGCCCCAGCATTTT CASSLGPGQDWQPQHF TRBV5-1 TRBD1 TRBJ1-5 .
TGTGCCAGCAGCCCCGTCACCGGGGAGCTGTTTTTT CASSPVTGELFF TRBV5-4 . TRBJ2-2 .
TGTGCCAGCAGTTCAGACAGTCCTGGGGAGCTGTTTTTT CASSSDSPGELFF TRBV12-3/TRBV12-4 . TRBJ2-2 .
TGTGCCAGCAGCCAATCCGGACTAGCGGGGGGGCTAGATACGCAGTATTTT CASSQSGLAGGLDTQYF TRBV3-1/TRBV3-2 TRBD2 TRBJ2-3 .
TGTGCCAGCAGCTTAAGCCGGGGGAATTCACCCCTCCACTTT CASSLSRGNSPLHF TRBV7-9 . TRBJ1-6 .